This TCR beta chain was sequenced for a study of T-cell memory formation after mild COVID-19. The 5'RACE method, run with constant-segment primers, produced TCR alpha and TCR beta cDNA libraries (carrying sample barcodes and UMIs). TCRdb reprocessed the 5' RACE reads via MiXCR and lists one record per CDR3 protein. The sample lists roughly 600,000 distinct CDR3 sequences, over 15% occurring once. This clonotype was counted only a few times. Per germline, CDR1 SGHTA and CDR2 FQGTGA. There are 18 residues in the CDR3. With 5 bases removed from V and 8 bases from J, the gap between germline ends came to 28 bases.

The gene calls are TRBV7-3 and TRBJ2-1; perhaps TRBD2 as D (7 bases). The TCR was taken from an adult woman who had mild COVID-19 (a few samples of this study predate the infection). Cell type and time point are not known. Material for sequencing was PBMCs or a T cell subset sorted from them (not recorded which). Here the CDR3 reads CASSHLGTGGGSRHEQFF. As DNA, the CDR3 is TGTGCCAGCAGCCACCTCGGGACGGGGGGCGGATCTCGCCATGAGCAGTTCTTC.